One and the same sample provided the 27 T cell receptor beta chains below, sequenced in a study of shared clonotypes between healthy human individuals. The method was immunoSEQ multiplex PCR; TCRdb's version includes in-frame clones alone and lacks a portion of them. The sample includes 2 million to 2.5 million clones, nearly 97% of them seen just once. Sequencing input: naive CD4+ T cells sorted from blood. As for subset: CD45RA+ positively selected. The receptors were gathered from a man aged 18 to 35 in good health.

This rearrangement joins TRBV5-4 to TRBJ2-2; TRBD1 is a possible D gene (5 bases). V was shortened by 4 bases and J by 5 bases, with 18 bases between the two germline ends. Germline values: CDR1 SGHNT, CDR2 YYREEE (reference sequence). The CDR3 is made up of 16 amino acids. DNA of the CDR3: TGTGCCAGCAGCCCCTCGGGCGCAGGGTGGACCGGGGAGCTGTTTTTT. This encodes CASSPSGAGWTGELFF. The entire variable domain, with the rest obtained from reference TRBV5-4 and TRBJ2-2, is as follows: ETGVTQSPTHLIKTRGQQVTLRCSSQSGHNTVSWYQQALGQGPQFIFQYYREEENGRGNFPPRFSGLQFPNYSSELNVNALELDDSALYLCASSPSGAGWTGELFFGEGSRLTVL.

The count of this clone is one. The chain recombines TRBV6-5 with TRBJ1-1; TRBD1 might be the D (6 bases). The V end lost 6 bases, the J end lost 1 base, and 12 bases lay between the germline ends. The germline CDR1 and CDR2 sequences are MNHEY and SVGAGI. This CDR3 comprises 14 residues. The CDR3 DNA sequence: TGTGCCAGCAGGGACAGCCTACCGAACACTGAAGCTTTCTTT. It yields the protein CASRDSLPNTEAFF.

This chain joins TRBV25-1 and TRBJ1-2; 7 positions match TRBD1. V dropped 1 base and J dropped 6; count of bases not matched to a gene: 14. This CDR3 is 17 amino acids long. The V gene's germline CDR1 is MGHDK and CDR2 SYGVNS. The CDR3 sequence is CASSEWAGGSYCDGYTF. The CDR3 DNA reads as TGTGCCAGCAGTGAATGGGCAGGGGGAAGTTATTGTGATGGCTACACCTTC.

J is TRBJ1-4 and V is TRBV5-5; no definite D call. The CDR3 sequence is 15 residues long. CDR1 and CDR2 from the germline V gene are SGHKS and YYEKEE (reference sequence). Between the trimmed V and J ends, which lost 4 bases and 8 bases, there was a span of 18 bases. The CDR3 protein is CASSPSPVDDEKLFF. In nucleotides, the CDR3 is TGTGCCAGCAGCCCGAGCCCAGTTGACGACGAAAAACTGTTTTTT. Full variable domain (missing parts from reference TRBV5-5 and TRBJ1-4): DAGVTQSPTHLIKTRGQQVTLRCSPISGHKSVSWYQQVLGQGPQFIFQYYEKEERGRGNFPDRFSARQFPNYSSELNVNALLLGDSALYLCASSPSPVDDEKLFFGSGTQLSVL.

CDR3 sequence: CAIRRLSGYEQYF. The CDR3 region has the DNA TGTGCCATCAGGAGGCTGTCCGGGTACGAGCAGTACTTC. This chain joins TRBV10-3 and TRBJ2-7; the D is unclear. The length of the CDR3 is 13 residues. Germline lookup yields CDR1 ENHRY and CDR2 SYGVKD. Trimming stripped 6 bases from V and 4 bases from J, with 13 bases between.

The rearrangement uses TRBV9 and TRBJ2-2; 7 bases fit TRBD1. J lost 6 bases, V lost 4 bases, and 6 bases had no gene match. Germline lookup yields CDR1 SGDLS and CDR2 YYNGEE. The CDR3 covers 14 residues. CDR3 protein: CASSKRTGSGELFF. Written as DNA, the CDR3 is TGTGCCAGCAGCAAAAGGACAGGTTCCGGGGAGCTGTTTTTT.

A word on this clone: The missing conserved phenylalanine or tryptophan at the end of this CDR3 makes a read error likely. The DNA is left out, because the CDR3 cannot be placed on it with certainty; the CDR3 is given as TCRdb lists it. V and J are TRBV6-5 and TRBJ2-4; the D call TRBD1 from the table was never checked on the DNA. The CDR3 extends over 11 residues, inclusive of both ends. Germline CDR1 is MNHEY and CDR2 is SVGAGI. Here the CDR3 reads CASSGYRESYL.

The rearrangement links TRBV5-6 to TRBJ2-7; TRBD1 matches 9 bases. V lost 4 bases, J lost 0 bases, and 8 bases stayed unmatched. CDR3 length: 16 amino acids. Looked up from germline, CDR1 is SGHDT and CDR2 is YYEEEE. The CDR3 protein is CASSPLGGQGSYEQYF. In nucleotides, the CDR3 is TGTGCCAGCAGCCCACTTGGGGGACAGGGCTCCTACGAGCAGTACTTC.

The chain recombines TRBV2 with TRBJ1-3; 7 bases fit TRBD1. The CDR3 is 18 amino acids. Germline loops: CDR1 SNHLY, CDR2 FYNNEI. With 7 bases clipped from V and 1 base from J, the junction kept 16 bases outside the gene matches. This CDR3 is CASMGAKGAFPSGNTIYF. The CDR3 bases are TGTGCCAGCATGGGGGCGAAGGGGGCTTTTCCATCTGGAAACACCATATATTTT.

This chain links TRBV6-1 with TRBJ1-2; no reliable D call. CDR1 is MNHNS, CDR2 SASEGT, per germline. Deletions cut 1 base from V and 4 bases from J, with 10 bases between. The CDR3 extends over 14 amino acids. The CDR3: CASSEGGQAYGYTF. The CDR3, as DNA: TGTGCCAGCAGTGAAGGAGGGCAGGCCTATGGCTACACCTTC.

This clone was found once. V usage is TRBV11-2 and J usage is TRBJ1-1; a possible D gene is TRBD1 (5 bases). Germline V gene data show CDR1 as SGHAT and CDR2 as FQNNGV. V lost 0 bases to trimming and J lost 1 base, with 6 bases between them. The CDR3 runs to 14 residues. In DNA form, the CDR3 reads TGTGCCAGCAGCTTAGATAGGGGGAACACTGAAGCTTTCTTT. This translates into CASSLDRGNTEAFF.

The chain employs TRBV7-2 and TRBJ2-7; D is perhaps TRBD1 (5 bases). The CDR3 contains 16 residues. The germline V and J ends were trimmed by 5 bases and 3 bases, with 20 bases remaining between them. Germline loops: CDR1 SGHTA, CDR2 FQGNSA. CDR3 bases: TGTGCCAGCAGCGACGGTGGGTTTGGACACCACTACGAGCAGTACTTC. Protein sequence: CASSDGGFGHHYEQYF.

The chain couples TRBV4-1 to TRBJ2-5, with 7 bases that match TRBD2. Losses at the gene ends were 1 base for V and 5 bases for J; bases not matched to a gene: 10. Germline CDR1 reads MGHRA; CDR2 reads YSYEKL. The CDR3 is 16 residues long. In DNA, the CDR3 is TGCGCCAGCAGCCAAGCGAGACTGGGGGACTATGAGACCCAGTACTTC. As protein: CASSQARLGDYETQYF.

Concerning this clone itself: This sample also contains other DNA sequences that code for the same CDR3. V gene TRBV9 combines with J gene TRBJ1-1; D remains ambiguous. V lost 0 bases, J lost 1 base, and 7 bases lay in between. This CDR3 is 14 amino acids long. Looked up from germline, CDR1 is SGDLS and CDR2 is YYNGEE. CDR3 bases: TGTGCCAGCAGCGTAGGGACTACGAACACTGAAGCTTTCTTT. Its translation: CASSVGTTNTEAFF.

CDR3 DNA sequence: TGCAGCGTTGAGATGGCCCCACGGGAGACCCAGTACTTC. Its protein is CSVEMAPRETQYF. The J gene is TRBJ2-5, the V gene TRBV29-1, with unresolved D. V was shortened by 3 bases and J by 5 bases, with 13 bases between the two germline ends. Germline V lookup: CDR1 SQVTM, CDR2 ANQGSEA. This CDR3 has 13 amino acids.

The chain uses TRBV10-3 and TRBJ2-2; 8 bases agree with TRBD1. The germline V gene has CDR1 ENHRY and CDR2 SYGVKD. The V and J ends lost 6 bases and 6 bases, in that order; junction bases with no gene match: 6. The CDR3 runs to 14 residues. The CDR3 loop reads CAISAGQGPGELFF. CDR3 coding DNA: TGTGCCATCAGCGCAGGACAGGGACCCGGGGAGCTGTTTTTT.

This clone has a single count. This rearrangement joins TRBV27 to TRBJ2-1; 11 bases are shared with TRBD1. Germline values: CDR1 MNHEY, CDR2 SMNVEV (reference sequence). This CDR3 is 15 amino acids long. J gave up 7 bases and V 5 bases, and 7 bases lay outside the gene matches. The CDR3 DNA sequence: TGTGCCAGCAGTGCCTGGGGGACAGGGGGAAATGAGCAGTTCTTC. Translating it yields CASSAWGTGGNEQFF.

With respect to this clone: Other nucleotide sequences from this sample produce the same CDR3. The chain combines TRBV5-1 with TRBJ2-7, with D perhaps being TRBD1 or TRBD2 (5 bases each). Germline loops: CDR1 SGHRS, CDR2 YFSETQ. There are 14 residues in the CDR3. V was pared by 0 bases and J by 2 bases, with 9 bases between. The CDR3 nucleotides read TGCGCCAGCAGCTTGGGACAGACTACCTACGAGCAGTACTTC. This sequence encodes CASSLGQTTYEQYF. The full variable domain, with the rest looked up from reference TRBV5-1 and TRBJ2-7, is KAGVTQTPRYLIKTRGQQVTLSCSPISGHRSVSWYQQTPGQGLQFLFEYFSETQRNKGNFPGRFSGRQFSNSRSEMNVSTLELGDSALYLCASSLGQTTYEQYFGPGTRLTVT.

This clone was seen just once. CDR3 loop: CAWSVRTGASGNTIYF. Written as DNA, the CDR3 is TGTGCCTGGAGTGTTCGAACAGGGGCCTCTGGAAACACCATATATTTT. The chain is built from TRBV30 and TRBJ1-3, with 7 bases fitting TRBD1. The junction had 5 bases not matched to a gene; V was cut back by 0 bases and J by 0 bases. Germline CDR1 is GTSNPN and CDR2 is SVGIG (reference sequence). This CDR3 spans 16 amino acids.

This rearrangement joins TRBV7-2 to TRBJ1-1; D unresolved. Per the germline V gene, CDR1 is SGHTA and CDR2 is FQGNSA. V lost 4 bases and J 6 bases, leaving 12 bases between the germline ends. The CDR3 consists of 13 residues. The CDR3 DNA is TGTGCCAGCAGCTACCCCACAACTCCTGAAGCTTTCTTT. Encoded protein: CASSYPTTPEAFF. Full variable domain (remainder filled in from reference TRBV7-2 and TRBJ1-1): GAGVSQSPSNKVTEKGKDVELRCDPISGHTALYWYRQSLGQGLEFLIYFQGNSAPDKSGLPSDRFSAERTGGSVSTLTIQRTQQEDSAVYLCASSYPTTPEAFFGQGTRLTVV.

The chain couples TRBV27 to TRBJ2-4; D tentatively reads TRBD1 or TRBD2 (5 bases each). V was clipped by 8 bases and J by 6 bases, with 11 bases between them. The germline V gene has CDR1 MNHEY and CDR2 SMNVEV (reference sequence). This CDR3 comprises 12 residues. Written as DNA, the CDR3 is TGTGCCAGCGATGGGACCCCAAACATTCAGTACTTC. Its protein is CASDGTPNIQYF.

This chain connects TRBV7-2 to TRBJ1-2; 9 positions match TRBD1. The CDR3 is made up of 16 amino acids. Germline CDR1 is SGHTA and CDR2 is FQGNSA. V shed 2 bases and J 6 bases; nucleotides not matched to a gene: 10. CDR3 loop: CASSLRTGGIGDGYTF. Written as DNA, the CDR3 is TGTGCCAGCAGCTTAAGAACAGGGGGCATAGGGGATGGCTACACCTTC. The entire variable domain, with the rest obtained from reference TRBV7-2 and TRBJ1-2, is as follows: GAGVSQSPSNKVTEKGKDVELRCDPISGHTALYWYRQSLGQGLEFLIYFQGNSAPDKSGLPSDRFSAERTGGSVSTLTIQRTQQEDSAVYLCASSLRTGGIGDGYTFGSGTRLTVV.

DNA of the CDR3: TGTGCCAGCAGCCAAGGTACCGGACTAGTCCGCTACGAGCAGTACTTC. Its translation: CASSQGTGLVRYEQYF. The chain recombines TRBV14 with TRBJ2-7, with 7 bases that match TRBD2. The CDR3 sequence is 16 residues long. The V gene end was trimmed by 1 base and the J gene end by 3 bases; junction bases not matched to a gene: 9. Germline V CDR1 and CDR2: SGHDN, FVKESK. The full variable domain, in which reference TRBV14 and TRBJ2-7 provide the parts outside the CDR3, is EAGVTQFPSHSVIEKGQTVTLRCDPISGHDNLYWYRRVMGKEIKFLLHFVKESKQDESGMPNNRFLAERTGGTYSTLKVQPAELEDSGVYFCASSQGTGLVRYEQYFGPGTRLTVT.

This chain uses TRBV7-3 with TRBJ1-2, with D perhaps matching TRBD1 (5 bases). Between the trimmed V and J ends, which lost 5 bases and 5 bases, there was a span of 9 bases. The germline V gene has CDR1 SGHTA and CDR2 FQGTGA. The CDR3 length is 12 residues. CDR3 in DNA: TGTGCCAGCAGCATCGACAGTTATGGCTACACCTTC. This codes for CASSIDSYGYTF.

CDR3 in amino acids: CASRLEVSTDTQYF. The CDR3 DNA reads as TGTGCCAGCAGGTTAGAGGTTAGCACAGATACGCAGTATTTT. This chain links TRBV6-5 with TRBJ2-3; D not certain. The CDR3 loop spans 14 amino acids. CDR1 and CDR2 (germline): MNHEY, SVGAGI. V was trimmed by 6 bases and J by 0 bases, leaving 10 bases between them.

The rearrangement joins TRBV30 to TRBJ2-3, with 9 bases lining up with TRBD2. The ends lost 2 bases at V and 0 bases at J; junction bases unmatched: 9. Germline loops: CDR1 GTSNPN, CDR2 SVGIG (reference sequence). This CDR3 is built from 17 residues. CDR3 DNA: TGTGCCTGGAGTCCCGGCGGGAGGGGTACTAGCACAGATACGCAGTATTTT. This gives the protein CAWSPGGRGTSTDTQYF.

The chain combines TRBV27 with TRBJ2-2; 9 bases are shared with TRBD1. CDR1 and CDR2 from the germline V gene are MNHEY and SMNVEV (reference sequence). The CDR3 runs 15 residues. The junction had 0 bases not matched to a gene; V was cut back by 4 bases and J by 0 bases. The CDR3 coding sequence is TGTGCCAGCAGTTGGGACAGGGCGAACACCGGGGAGCTGTTTTTT. Translated: CASSWDRANTGELFF.